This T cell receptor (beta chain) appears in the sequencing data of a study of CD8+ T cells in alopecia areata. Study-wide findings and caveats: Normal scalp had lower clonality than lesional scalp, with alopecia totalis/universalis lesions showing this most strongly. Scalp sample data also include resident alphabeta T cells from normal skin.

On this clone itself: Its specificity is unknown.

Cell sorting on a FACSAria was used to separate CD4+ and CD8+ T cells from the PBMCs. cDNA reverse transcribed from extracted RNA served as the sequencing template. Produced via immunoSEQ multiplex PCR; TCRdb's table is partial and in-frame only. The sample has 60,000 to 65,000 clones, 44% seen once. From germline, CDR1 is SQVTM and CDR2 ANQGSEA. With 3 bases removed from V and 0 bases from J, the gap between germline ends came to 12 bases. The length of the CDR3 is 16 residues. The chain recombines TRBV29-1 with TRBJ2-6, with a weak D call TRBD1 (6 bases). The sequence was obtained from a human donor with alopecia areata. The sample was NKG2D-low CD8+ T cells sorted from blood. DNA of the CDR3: TGCAGCGTTGAGGACAGACTCGTCTCTGGGGCCAACGTCCTGACTTTC. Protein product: CSVEDRLVSGANVLTF.